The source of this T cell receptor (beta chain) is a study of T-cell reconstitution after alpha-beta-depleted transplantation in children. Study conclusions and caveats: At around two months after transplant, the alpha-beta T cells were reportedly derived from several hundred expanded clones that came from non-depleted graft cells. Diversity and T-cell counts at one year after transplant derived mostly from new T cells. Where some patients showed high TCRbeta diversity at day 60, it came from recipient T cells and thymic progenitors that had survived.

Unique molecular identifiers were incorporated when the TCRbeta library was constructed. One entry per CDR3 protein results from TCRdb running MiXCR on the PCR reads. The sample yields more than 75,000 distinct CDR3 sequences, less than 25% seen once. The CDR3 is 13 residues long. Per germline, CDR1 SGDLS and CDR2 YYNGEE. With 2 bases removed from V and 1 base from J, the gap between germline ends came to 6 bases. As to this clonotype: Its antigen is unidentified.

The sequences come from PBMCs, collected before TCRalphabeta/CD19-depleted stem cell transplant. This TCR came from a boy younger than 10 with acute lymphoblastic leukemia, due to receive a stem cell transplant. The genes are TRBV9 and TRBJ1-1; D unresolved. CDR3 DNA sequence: TGTGCCAGCAGCGTGGCACCGAACACTGAAGCTTTCTTT. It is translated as CASSVAPNTEAFF.